This TCR beta chain was sequenced during a study of cytomegalovirus exposure and HLA in healthy donors. Looking at the study overall: The same platform was used for the roughly 120 validation repertoires and the roughly 640 first-cohort repertoires, a later analysis reported.

Findings of the study overall: For most TCR sequences rarity was the rule, although some public TCRs occurred in many donors.

Sequencing was performed with immunoSEQ multiplex PCR; in TCRdb, only in-frame clones are kept and a portion is missing. The data hold about 82,000 clones, with 85% to 95% observed a single time. Concerning this clone itself: Its matching antigen is unknown.

The specimen was PBMCs. The receptor was derived from a man aged 18-30 years in good health and CMV-seronegative.

CDR3 in amino acids: CASSLLLTANTEAFF. As DNA, the CDR3 is TGTGCCAGCAGCCTACTCTTGACAGCCAACACTGAAGCTTTCTTT. The chain joins TRBV5-6 to TRBJ1-1; tentatively, D is TRBD1 (5 bases). This CDR3 is built from 15 residues. From germline, CDR1 is SGHDT and CDR2 YYEEEE. V lost 4 bases and J 2 bases, leaving 15 bases between the germline ends.